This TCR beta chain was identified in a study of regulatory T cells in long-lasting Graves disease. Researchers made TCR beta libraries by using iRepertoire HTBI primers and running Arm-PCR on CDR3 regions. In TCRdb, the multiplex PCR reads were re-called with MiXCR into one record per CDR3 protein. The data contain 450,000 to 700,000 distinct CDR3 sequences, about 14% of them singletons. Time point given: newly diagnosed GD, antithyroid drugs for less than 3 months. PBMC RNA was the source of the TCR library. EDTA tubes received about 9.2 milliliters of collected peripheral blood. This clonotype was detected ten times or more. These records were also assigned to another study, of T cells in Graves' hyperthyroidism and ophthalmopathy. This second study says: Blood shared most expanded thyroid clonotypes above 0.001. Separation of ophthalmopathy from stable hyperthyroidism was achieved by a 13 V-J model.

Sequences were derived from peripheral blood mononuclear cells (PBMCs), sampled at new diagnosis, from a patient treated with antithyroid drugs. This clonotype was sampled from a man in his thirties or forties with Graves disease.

The chain's CDR3 is CASSRGPPITGNTIYF. The CDR3 DNA follows: TGTGCCAGCAGCCGGGGCCCACCGATAACCGGAAACACCATATATTTT. The gene calls are TRBV27 and TRBJ1-3; TRBD1 is a possible D gene (5 bases). This CDR3 contains 16 residues. V lost 6 bases to trimming and J lost 4 bases, with 19 bases between them. Germline V gene sequence: CDR1 MNHEY, CDR2 SMNVEV (reference sequence).